The 14 T cell receptor beta chains presented below share a single source sample, sequenced in a study of T cells in Graves' hyperthyroidism and ophthalmopathy. From RNA transcripts, TCR beta CDR3 regions were amplified. First-round RT-PCR with HTBI primers amplified the TCR CDR3 region. MiXCR, applied by TCRdb to the multiplex PCR reads, yields one record per CDR3 protein. The sample has roughly 250,000 distinct CDR3 sequences, around 22% seen once. The sample was blood. The receptors shown here come from a man aged 25-40 years with Graves' ophthalmopathy.

This clonotype occurred many times. The chain carries TRBV11-2 and TRBJ2-3; D not certain. Germline CDR1 and CDR2: SGHAT and FQNNGV. The ends were cut back, 6 bases at V and 4 bases at J, with 8 bases in the middle. The CDR3 covers 12 residues. The CDR3 DNA follows: TGTGCCAGCAGGTACAGTCCAGATACGCAGTATTTT. Its translation: CASRYSPDTQYF.

The chain links TRBV12-3 or TRBV12-4 to TRBJ2-7; TRBD2 agrees at 8 bases. The CDR3 spans 15 residues. With 4 bases clipped from V and 3 bases from J, the junction kept 8 bases outside the gene matches. The CDR3 is CASSYPGRGVYEQYF. CDR3 DNA: TGTGCCAGCAGTTATCCCGGGAGGGGAGTCTACGAGCAGTACTTC.

This clonotype showed up just a few times. The rearrangement joins TRBV6-5 to TRBJ2-2; unclear D gene. Looked up from germline, CDR1 is MNHEY and CDR2 is SVGAGI. Trimming pared 2 bases from V and 0 bases from J, leaving 16 bases between. The CDR3 consists of 18 residues. The CDR3 here is CASSYEFWSRTNTGELFF. In nucleotides, the CDR3 is TGTGCCAGCAGTTACGAGTTTTGGAGTAGAACGAACACCGGGGAGCTGTTTTTT.

The chain combines TRBV20-1 with TRBJ2-7; 13 bases line up with TRBD2. The CDR3 consists of 15 residues. Looked up from germline, CDR1 is DFQATT and CDR2 is SNEGSKA (reference sequence). Losses at the gene ends were 6 bases for V and 3 bases for J; bases not matched to a gene: 8. The CDR3 reads CSASYGTSGIYEQYF. The CDR3 DNA is TGCAGTGCCAGTTACGGGACTAGCGGGATCTACGAGCAGTACTTC.

The chain uses TRBV20-1 and TRBJ1-2, with 12 positions matching TRBD1. The V gene end was trimmed by 7 bases and the J gene end by 8 bases; junction bases not matched to a gene: 14. CDR1 and CDR2 from the germline V gene are DFQATT and SNEGSKA (reference sequence). There are 15 residues in the CDR3. The CDR3 region is CSGLLPGQGAPGYTF. The CDR3 bases are TGCAGTGGCCTCTTACCGGGACAGGGGGCGCCGGGCTACACCTTC.

V is TRBV28 and J is TRBJ1-4; TRBD1 is a possible D gene (6 bases). Germline V gene lookup returns CDR1 MDHEN and CDR2 SYDVKM. The CDR3 is 16 amino acids. V lost 4 bases and J 8 bases, leaving 20 bases between the germline ends. The CDR3 DNA reads as TGTGCCAGCAGTTATTCTCGGAAGGGGGGGGTGGAAAAACTGTTTTTT. Translating gives CASSYSRKGGVEKLFF.

Only a few counts were recorded for this clonotype. This chain connects TRBV3-1 to TRBJ2-2; 9 nucleotides line up with TRBD1. The CDR3 runs to 16 residues. Germline CDR1 reads LGHDT; CDR2 reads YNNKEL (reference sequence). After removal of 3 bases from V and 5 bases from J, the junction contained 7 bases not matched to a gene. CDR3 coding DNA: TGTGCCAGCAGCCACCTCGGGACAGGGATGACCGGGGAGCTGTTTTTT. Translation: CASSHLGTGMTGELFF.

This clonotype showed up just a few times. The genes are TRBV7-9 and TRBJ2-3; TRBD2 agrees at 11 bases. CDR1 SEHNR and CDR2 FQNEAQ come from the germline V gene (reference sequence). The J segment lost 3 bases and the V segment lost 5 bases, leaving 7 bases of the junction unmatched. This CDR3 has 16 amino acids. The CDR3 coding sequence is TGTGCCAGCAGCCGGGTGGTAGCGGGAGGGACAGATACGCAGTATTTT. This codes for CASSRVVAGGTDTQYF.

This clonotype was detected many times. The rearrangement uses TRBV5-1 and TRBJ2-7, with 10 bases lining up with TRBD2. The ends lost 7 bases at V and 6 bases at J; junction bases unmatched: 13. Germline values: CDR1 SGHRS, CDR2 YFSETQ. This CDR3 is built from 15 residues. CDR3 nucleotides: TGCGCCAGCCGAGCACCGGGACTAGCGATCTCCGAGCAGTACTTC. This codes for CASRAPGLAISEQYF.

The rearrangement joins TRBV12-3 or TRBV12-4 to TRBJ1-5; D is perhaps TRBD1 (5 bases). The CDR3 consists of 15 residues. Trimming pared 6 bases from V and 0 bases from J, leaving 12 bases between. CDR3 coding DNA: TGTGCCAGCAGGGACCAGGGATATAGCAATCAGCCCCAGCATTTT. The encoded protein is CASRDQGYSNQPQHF.

The chain recombines TRBV5-1 with TRBJ2-7; 7 bases are a match to TRBD2. The CDR3 spans 15 residues. Germline CDR1 reads SGHRS; CDR2 reads YFSETQ. The trim removed 3 bases at V and 2 bases at J, leaving 8 bases unmatched. Written as DNA, the CDR3 is TGCGCCAGCAGCTGGGGCGGGGGAGGAACCTACGAGCAGTACTTC. Protein product: CASSWGGGGTYEQYF.

The V and J genes are TRBV6-1 and TRBJ2-7; TRBD2 matches at 7 bases. Germline CDR1 reads MNHNS; CDR2 reads SASEGT. This CDR3 contains 13 residues. Losses at the gene ends were 5 bases for V and 6 bases for J; bases not matched to a gene: 7. The CDR3 DNA is TGTGCCAGCAGTCAGGCGGGCGGGGGCGAGCAGTACTTC. This gives the protein CASSQAGGGEQYF.

The chain recombines TRBV12-5 with TRBJ2-2; 9 bases line up with TRBD2. The CDR3 is 14 amino acids. Germline V gene sequence: CDR1 LGHNT, CDR2 FRNRAP. J lost 15 bases, V lost 4 bases, and 12 bases had no gene match. In DNA form, the CDR3 reads TGTGCTAGTGGTTCGACCTATGGACTAGCGAGGGTGTTTTTT. Translating gives CASGSTYGLARVFF.

The chain carries TRBV19 and TRBJ2-2, with a possible D match to TRBD1 (7 bases). Trimming cost V 5 bases and J 7 bases, with 20 bases left between them. The CDR3 runs 16 residues. Germline CDR1 reads LNHDA; CDR2 reads SQIVND (reference sequence). The CDR3 loop is CASSPRGGGDFGELFF. CDR3 nucleotide sequence: TGTGCCAGTAGTCCCCGCGGAGGGGGCGACTTCGGGGAGCTGTTTTTT.